This T cell receptor (beta chain) was sequenced during a study of tumor-infiltrating lymphocytes in primary liver carcinoma. CDR1 is SGHAT, CDR2 FQNNGV, per germline. The CDR3 length is 13 residues. On this clonotype itself: One end of the junction is discordant with germline, which a read error may explain.

Researchers generated TCR beta cDNA from around 510 ng of total RNA, relying on a constant-region primer. TCR beta libraries came from three nested multiplex PCR rounds using slightly modified ARM-PCR. TRBV1-TRBV30 forward and Cbeta reverse primers drove the first two roughly 10-cycle rounds. In TCRdb, the multiplex PCR reads were re-called with MiXCR into one record per CDR3 protein. Among about 22,000 distinct CDR3 sequences, around 81% were seen once, and the ten largest hold about a third. From about 19-30 mg of unsorted bulk tissue, DNA and RNA were co-extracted together. What was sequenced was liver tumor tissue from sampling region 2. Described subset: tumor region T2, inferior pole. The TCR originated in a woman younger than 45 with primary liver carcinoma and hepatitis B virus infection. The chain joins TRBV11-2 to TRBJ2-7, with no clear D. The CDR3 sequence: CSSSLSVSPEQYF. In DNA, the CDR3 is TGCTCCAGCAGCTTAAGCGTTTCCCCAGAGCAGTACTTC. The full variable domain, completed using reference TRBV11-2 and TRBJ2-7, is EAGVAQSPRYKIIEKRQSVAFWCNPISGHATLYWYQQILGQGPKLLIQFQNNGVVDDSQLPKDRFSAERLKGVDSTLKIQPAKLEDSAVYLCSSSLSVSPEQYFGPGTRLTVT.